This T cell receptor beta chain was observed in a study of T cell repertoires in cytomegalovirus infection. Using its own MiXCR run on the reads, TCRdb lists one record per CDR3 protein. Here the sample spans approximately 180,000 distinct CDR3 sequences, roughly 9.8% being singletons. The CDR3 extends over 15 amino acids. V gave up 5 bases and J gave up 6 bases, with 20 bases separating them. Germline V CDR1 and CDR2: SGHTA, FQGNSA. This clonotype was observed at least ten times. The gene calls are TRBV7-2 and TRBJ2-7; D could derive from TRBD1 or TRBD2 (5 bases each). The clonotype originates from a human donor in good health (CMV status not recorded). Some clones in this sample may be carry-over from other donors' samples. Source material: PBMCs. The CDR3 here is CASSPGTWSGGEQYF. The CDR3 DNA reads TGTGCCAGCAGCCCAGGGACCTGGAGCGGTGGCGAGCAGTACTTC. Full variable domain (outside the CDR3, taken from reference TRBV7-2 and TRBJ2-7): GAGVSQSPSNKVTEKGKDVELRCDPISGHTALYWYRQSLGQGLEFLIYFQGNSAPDKSGLPSDRFSAERTGGSVSTLTIQRTQQEDSAVYLCASSPGTWSGGEQYFGPGTRLTVT.